The clone carrying this T cell receptor (beta chain) has more than one count but fewer than ten. The source of the sample is a study of blood T cells in healthy people across ages. Per sample, no less than 5 micrograms of total RNA were extracted. Alongside a J-beta primer mix, a sample-barcoded 5' primer served in a second PCR lasting roughly 7 to 11 cycles. The yield of each sample was at least 2.5 million CDR3-containing paired-end reads. A single record per CDR3 protein comes from TCRdb applying MiXCR to the 5' RACE reads. The sample lists about 1.5 million distinct CDR3 sequences, 40% to 50% seen once, with 7.9% in the top ten. Germline assignment: CDR1 MNHNY and CDR2 SVGAGI (reference sequence). Between the trimmed V and J ends, which lost 1 base and 2 bases, there was a span of 9 bases. The CDR3 sequence is 14 residues long.

The sequenced sample was blood. The source is a woman under 30 in good health. The chain has TRBV6-6 and TRBJ2-7; D unresolved. This CDR3 reads CASSYYPLAYEQYF. CDR3 bases: TGTGCCAGCAGTTACTACCCGCTAGCCTACGAGCAGTACTTC.